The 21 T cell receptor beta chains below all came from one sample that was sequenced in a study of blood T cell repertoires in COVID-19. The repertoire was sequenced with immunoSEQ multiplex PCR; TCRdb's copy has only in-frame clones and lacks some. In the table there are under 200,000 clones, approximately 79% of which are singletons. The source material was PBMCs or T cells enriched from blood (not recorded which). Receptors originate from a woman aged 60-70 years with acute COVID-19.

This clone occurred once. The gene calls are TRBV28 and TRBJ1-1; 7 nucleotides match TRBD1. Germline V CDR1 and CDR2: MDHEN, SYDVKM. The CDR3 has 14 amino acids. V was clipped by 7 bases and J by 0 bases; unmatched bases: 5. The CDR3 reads CASIVGQMNTEAFF. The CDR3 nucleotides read TGTGCCAGCATTGTGGGACAGATGAACACTGAAGCTTTCTTT.

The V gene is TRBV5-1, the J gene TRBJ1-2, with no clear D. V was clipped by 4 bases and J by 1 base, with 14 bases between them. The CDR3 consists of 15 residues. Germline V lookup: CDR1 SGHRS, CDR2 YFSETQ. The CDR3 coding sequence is TGCGCCAGCAGCGCCGGGTCATCCTATAACTATGGCTACACCTTC. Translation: CASSAGSSYNYGYTF.

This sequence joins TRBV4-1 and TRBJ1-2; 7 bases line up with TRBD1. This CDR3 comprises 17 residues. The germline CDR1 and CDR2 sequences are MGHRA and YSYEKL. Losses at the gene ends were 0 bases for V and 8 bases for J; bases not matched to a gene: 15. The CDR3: CASSQDGRGTDLRGYTF. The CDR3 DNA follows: TGCGCCAGCAGCCAAGATGGCCGCGGGACAGATTTAAGGGGCTACACCTTC.

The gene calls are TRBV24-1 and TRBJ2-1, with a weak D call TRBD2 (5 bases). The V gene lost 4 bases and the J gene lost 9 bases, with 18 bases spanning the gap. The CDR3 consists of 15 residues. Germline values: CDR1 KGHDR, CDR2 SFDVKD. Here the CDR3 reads CATSDSSLGAAEQFF. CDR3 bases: TGTGCCACCAGTGACTCATCCCTAGGAGCGGCTGAGCAGTTCTTC.

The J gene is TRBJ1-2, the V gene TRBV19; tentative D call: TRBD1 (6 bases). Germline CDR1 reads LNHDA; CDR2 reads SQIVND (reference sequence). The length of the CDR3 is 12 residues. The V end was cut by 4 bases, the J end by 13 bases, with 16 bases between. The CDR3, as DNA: TGTGCCAGTAGTAGTCAAGGGGGTAGATCCACCTTC. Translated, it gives CASSSQGGRSTF.

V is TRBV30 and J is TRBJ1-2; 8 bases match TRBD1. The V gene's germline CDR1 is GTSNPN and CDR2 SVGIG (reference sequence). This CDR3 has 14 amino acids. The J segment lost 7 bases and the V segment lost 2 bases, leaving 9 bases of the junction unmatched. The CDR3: CAWSTRQGIIGYTF. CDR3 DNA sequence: TGTGCCTGGAGTACGAGACAGGGGATAATTGGCTACACCTTC.

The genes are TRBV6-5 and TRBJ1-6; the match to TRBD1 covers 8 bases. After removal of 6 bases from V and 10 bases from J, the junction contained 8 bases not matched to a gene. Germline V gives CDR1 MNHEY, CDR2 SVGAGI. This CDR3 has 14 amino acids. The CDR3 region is CASRRQGMGSPLHF. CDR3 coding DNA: TGTGCCAGCAGGAGACAGGGGATGGGGTCACCCCTCCACTTT.

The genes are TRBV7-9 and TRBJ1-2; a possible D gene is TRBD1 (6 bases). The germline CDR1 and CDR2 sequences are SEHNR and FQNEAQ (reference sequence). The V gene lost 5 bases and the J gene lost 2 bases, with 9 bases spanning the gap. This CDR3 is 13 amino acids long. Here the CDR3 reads CASSQGQNYGYTF. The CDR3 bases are TGTGCCAGCAGCCAAGGACAGAACTATGGCTACACCTTC.

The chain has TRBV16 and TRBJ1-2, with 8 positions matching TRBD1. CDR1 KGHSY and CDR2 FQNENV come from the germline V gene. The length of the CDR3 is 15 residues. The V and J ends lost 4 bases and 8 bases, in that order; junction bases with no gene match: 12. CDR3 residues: CASSRATGVGGGYTF. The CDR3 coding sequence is TGTGCCAGCAGCCGGGCGACAGGGGTCGGTGGAGGCTACACCTTC.

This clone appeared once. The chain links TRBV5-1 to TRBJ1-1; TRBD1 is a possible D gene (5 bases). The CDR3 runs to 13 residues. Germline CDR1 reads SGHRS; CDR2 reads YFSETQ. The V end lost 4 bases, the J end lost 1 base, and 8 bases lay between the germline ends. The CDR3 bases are TGCGCCAGCAGCGCCGACAGGAACACTGAAGCTTTCTTT. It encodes CASSADRNTEAFF.

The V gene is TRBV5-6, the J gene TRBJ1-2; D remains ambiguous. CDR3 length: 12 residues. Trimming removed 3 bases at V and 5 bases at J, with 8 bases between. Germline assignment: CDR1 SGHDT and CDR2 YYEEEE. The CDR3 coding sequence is TGTGCCAGCAGCTCCCAGGATTATGGCTACACCTTC. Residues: CASSSQDYGYTF.

The CDR3 nucleotides read TGCGCCAGCAGCCAAGATACCGGGACAGGGGTCCTCGCTAATGAAAAACTGTTTTTT. It specifies CASSQDTGTGVLANEKLFF. This chain connects TRBV4-1 to TRBJ1-4, with 10 bases identical to TRBD1. The CDR3 loop spans 19 amino acids. After removal of 0 bases from V and 3 bases from J, the junction contained 10 bases not matched to a gene. Germline CDR1 reads MGHRA; CDR2 reads YSYEKL.

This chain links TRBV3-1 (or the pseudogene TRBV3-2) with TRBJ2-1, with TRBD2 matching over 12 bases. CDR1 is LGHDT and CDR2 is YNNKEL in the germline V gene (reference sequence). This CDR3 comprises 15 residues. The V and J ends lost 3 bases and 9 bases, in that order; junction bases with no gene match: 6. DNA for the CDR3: TGTGCCAGCAGCCAGACTAGCGGGAGATTAGGTGAGCAGTTCTTC. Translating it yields CASSQTSGRLGEQFF.

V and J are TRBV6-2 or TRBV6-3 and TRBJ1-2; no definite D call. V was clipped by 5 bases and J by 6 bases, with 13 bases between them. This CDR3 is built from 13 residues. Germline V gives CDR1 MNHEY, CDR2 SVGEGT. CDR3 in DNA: TGTGCCAGCAGTCGAATCTATTCGGATGGCTACACCTTC. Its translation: CASSRIYSDGYTF.

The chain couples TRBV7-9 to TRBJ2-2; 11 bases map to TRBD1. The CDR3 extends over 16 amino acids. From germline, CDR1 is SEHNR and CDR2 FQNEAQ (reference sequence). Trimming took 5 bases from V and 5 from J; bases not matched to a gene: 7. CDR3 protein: CASSPDRGLSTGELFF. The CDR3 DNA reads TGTGCCAGCAGCCCGGACAGGGGGCTGAGTACCGGGGAGCTGTTTTTT.

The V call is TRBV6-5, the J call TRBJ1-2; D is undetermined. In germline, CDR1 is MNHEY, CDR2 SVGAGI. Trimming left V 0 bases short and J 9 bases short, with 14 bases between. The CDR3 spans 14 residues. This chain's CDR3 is CASSYSRNKESYTF. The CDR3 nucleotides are TGTGCCAGCAGTTACTCGCGGAATAAGGAGAGCTACACCTTC.

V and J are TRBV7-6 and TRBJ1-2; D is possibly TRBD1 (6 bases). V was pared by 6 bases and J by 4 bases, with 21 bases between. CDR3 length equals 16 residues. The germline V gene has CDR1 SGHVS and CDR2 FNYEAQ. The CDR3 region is CASSYDRRGGLYGYTF. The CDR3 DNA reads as TGTGCCAGCAGTTACGATCGAAGGGGGGGACTCTATGGCTACACCTTC.

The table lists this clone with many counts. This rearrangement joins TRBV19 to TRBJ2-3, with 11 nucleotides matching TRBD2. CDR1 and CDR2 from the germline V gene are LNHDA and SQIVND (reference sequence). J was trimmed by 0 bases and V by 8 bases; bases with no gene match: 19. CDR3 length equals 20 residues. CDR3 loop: CASRTVFEGLAAMSTDTQYF. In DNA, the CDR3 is TGTGCCAGTCGGACAGTTTTCGAGGGACTAGCGGCCATGAGCACAGATACGCAGTATTTT.

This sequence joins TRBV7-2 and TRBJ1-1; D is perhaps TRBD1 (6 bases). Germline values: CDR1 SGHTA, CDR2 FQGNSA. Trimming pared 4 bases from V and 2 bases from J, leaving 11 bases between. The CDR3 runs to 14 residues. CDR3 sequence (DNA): TGTGCCAGCAGCTCTCAGACAGGAAACACTGAAGCTTTCTTT. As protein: CASSSQTGNTEAFF.

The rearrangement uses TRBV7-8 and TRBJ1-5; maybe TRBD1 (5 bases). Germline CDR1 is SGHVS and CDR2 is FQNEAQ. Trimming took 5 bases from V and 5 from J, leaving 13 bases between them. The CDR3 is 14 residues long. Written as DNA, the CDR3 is TGTGCCAGCAGCCCGCGACAGTTAGATCAGCCCCAGCATTTT. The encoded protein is CASSPRQLDQPQHF.

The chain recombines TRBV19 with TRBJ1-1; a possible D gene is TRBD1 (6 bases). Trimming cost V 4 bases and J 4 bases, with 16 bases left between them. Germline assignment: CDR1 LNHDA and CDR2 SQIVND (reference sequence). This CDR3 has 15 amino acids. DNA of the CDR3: TGTGCCAGTAGTAAATTACAGGGTGGGGGCACTGAAGCTTTCTTT. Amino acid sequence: CASSKLQGGGTEAFF.